Listed below are T cell receptor beta chains from one sample, sequenced in a study of T cells in localized non-small cell lung cancer. TCRdb's table, derived via immunoSEQ multiplex PCR, lists solely in-frame clones and lacks some. The sample contains about 2,800 clones, approximately 23% of which appear only once. Sequenced material: normal lung tissue next to the tumor, taken before any cancer treatment. These receptors all come from a woman aged 40-69 years with stage I lung adenocarcinoma. CDR3s include the opening cysteine and the closing phenylalanine or tryptophan. D genes are given only for firm matches. Not all rows give a size; the values are once, few, many and, for expanded clones, a class.

>NA|TRBJ2-7|TRBV6-8|TRBD1
CASSVAGTGRYEQYF
TGTGCCAGCAGTGTGGCCGGGACAGGGAGGTACGAGCAGTACTTC
>NA|TRBJ2-5|TRBV11-3|TRBD2
CASSAVLAGGGGTQYF
TGTGCCAGCAGCGCCGTTCTAGCGGGAGGAGGAGGGACCCAGTACTTC
>NA|TRBJ1-2|TRBV19|NA
CASTWTPDGDGYTF
TGTGCCAGTACTTGGACACCCGACGGAGATGGCTACACCTTC
>medium-sized|TRBJ2-7|TRBV11-3|NA
CASSPSLGGYEQYF
TGTGCCAGCAGCCCTAGTTTGGGGGGCTACGAGCAGTACTTC
>few|TRBJ2-7|TRBV30|TRBD2
CAWSVRVAGESLGEQYF
TGTGCCTGGAGTGTACGGGTAGCGGGAGAAAGTTTAGGCGAGCAGTACTTC
>NA|TRBJ2-1|TRBV6-8|NA
CASSHIGPSYNEQFF
TGTGCCAGCAGTCACATTGGGCCCAGCTACAATGAGCAGTTCTTC
>NA|TRBJ2-7|TRBV2|NA
CASMRTPVGEQYF
TGTGCCAGCATGAGGACCCCGGTCGGGGAGCAGTACTTC
>NA|TRBJ1-5|TRBV19|NA
CASSIGPDSNQPQHF
TGTGCCAGTAGTATAGGTCCGGATAGCAATCAGCCCCAGCATTTT
>NA|TRBJ2-3|TRBV28|NA
CASSPLGASTDTQYF
TGTGCCAGCAGTCCACTAGGGGCTAGCACAGATACGCAGTATTTT
>NA|TRBJ2-5|TRBV19|NA
CASSIGLQETQYF
TGTGCCAGTAGTATCGGACTTCAAGAGACCCAGTACTTC
>medium-sized|TRBJ2-1|TRBV1|NA
CTSSHLTGNREQFF
TGCACCAGCAGCCACCTCACAGGTAATCGAGAGCAGTTCTTC
>NA|TRBJ2-7|TRBV30|NA
CACSLGEGYEQYF
TGTGCCTGTTCCTTAGGAGAGGGCTACGAGCAGTACTTC
>NA|TRBJ1-5|TRBV28|NA
CASSLGVFNANQPQHF
TGTGCCAGCAGTTTAGGGGTTTTCAATGCTAATCAGCCCCAGCATTTT
>NA|TRBJ2-7|TRBV18|TRBD1
CASSPPGQGGYEQYF
TGTGCCAGCTCGCCACCGGGACAGGGGGGCTACGAGCAGTACTTC
>NA|TRBJ2-1|TRBV28|NA
CASKPSGRDPQFF
TGTGCCAGCAAACCCTCTGGGCGGGACCCTCAGTTCTTC
>NA|TRBJ2-2|TRBV19|NA
CASLDISNTGELFF
TGTGCCAGTCTGGACATCTCGAACACCGGGGAGCTGTTTTTT
>NA|TRBJ2-7|TRBV28|TRBD2
CASSFGLAGFSYEQYF
TGTGCCAGCAGTTTCGGACTAGCGGGTTTTTCCTACGAGCAGTACTTC
>large|TRBJ1-1|TRBV28|NA
CASSFPQGRMNTEAFF
TGTGCCAGCAGTTTTCCCCAGGGCCGCATGAACACTGAAGCTTTCTTT
>NA|TRBJ2-1|TRBV5-1|NA
CASSPDVEDNEQFF
TGCGCCAGCAGCCCTGACGTAGAAGACAATGAGCAGTTCTTC
>medium-sized|TRBJ2-2|TRBV11-3|TRBD2
CASSFDGAGVTGELFF
TGTGCCAGCAGCTTTGACGGGGCGGGGGTGACCGGGGAGCTGTTTTTT
>few|TRBJ1-2|TRBV11-3|TRBD1
CASSLVESGTGQGYTF
TGTGCCAGCAGCTTAGTTGAGTCCGGGACAGGACAGGGCTACACCTTC
>NA|TRBJ1-1|TRBV11-3|NA
CASSFRAGDTEAFF
TGTGCCAGCAGCTTCCGGGCGGGAGACACTGAAGCTTTCTTT
>NA|TRBJ2-1|TRBV9|TRBD2
CASSDRTSTGGNEQFF
TGTGCCAGCAGTGACCGAACTAGCACGGGGGGCAATGAGCAGTTCTTC
>few|TRBJ2-5|TRBV5-1|NA
CASSWGLQLSGRETQYF
TGCGCCAGCAGCTGGGGTTTGCAGTTGTCTGGGAGGGAGACCCAGTACTTC
>few|TRBJ2-2|TRBV6-8|NA
CASSAAVRTGELFF
TGTGCCAGCAGTGCGGCAGTGAGAACGGGGGAGCTGTTTTTT
>large|TRBJ1-1|TRBV11-3|NA
CASSFRSGATIEAFF
TGTGCCAGCAGCTTCAGATCAGGAGCAACCATTGAAGCTTTCTTT
>NA|TRBJ2-3|TRBV30|NA
CAWSRRSRDTQYF
TGTGCCTGGAGTCGACGATCTAGAGATACGCAGTATTTT
>once|TRBJ2-7|TRBV28|TRBD2
CASSKGAGTSSSYEQYF
TGTGCCAGCAGCAAAGGAGCGGGAACCTCGAGCAGCTACGAGCAGTACTTC
>NA|TRBJ1-3|TRBV5-1|NA
CASSLAGQDSGNTIYF
TGCGCCAGCAGCTTGGCGGGGCAGGACTCTGGAAACACCATATATTTT
>few|TRBJ1-4|TRBV28|NA
CASSRGGESEKLFF
TGTGCCAGCTCCCGTGGGGGGGAAAGTGAAAAACTGTTTTTT
>NA|TRBJ2-1|TRBV6-8|TRBD2
CASGRAVSYNEQFF
TGTGCCAGCGGGAGGGCCGTCTCCTACAATGAGCAGTTCTTC
>NA|TRBJ2-5|TRBV30|NA
CAWSPGFTETQYF
TGTGCCTGGAGTCCAGGGTTTACGGAGACCCAGTACTTC
>few|TRBJ2-7|TRBV6-8|TRBD2
CASSSSRGLAGFYEQYF
TGTGCCAGCAGCTCCTCGCGGGGACTAGCGGGATTCTACGAGCAGTACTTC
>medium-sized|TRBJ1-1|TRBV11-3|TRBD1
CASSPGQSMNTEAFF
TGTGCCAGCAGCCCGGGACAGTCCATGAACACTGAAGCTTTCTTT
>few|TRBJ2-2|TRBV30|NA
CAWEVVQFAGELFF
TGTGCCTGGGAGGTAGTACAGTTCGCCGGGGAGCTGTTTTTT
>few|TRBJ1-5|TRBV23-1|NA
CASSRRFRGGVHQPQHF
TGCGCCAGCAGTCGCCGGTTTCGAGGGGGTGTCCATCAGCCCCAGCATTTT
>NA|TRBJ1-5|TRBV19|TRBD1
CASSRLQGRNQPQHF
TGTGCCAGTAGTAGACTACAGGGGCGCAATCAGCCCCAGCATTTT
>few|TRBJ2-7|TRBV6-8|NA
CASSYSKIYEQYF
TGTGCCAGCAGTTACTCGAAAATCTACGAGCAGTACTTC
>once|TRBJ2-4|TRBV19|TRBD2
CASKSGELAKNIQYF
TGTGCCAGTAAGAGCGGGGAACTAGCCAAAAACATTCAGTACTTC
>few|TRBJ2-3|TRBV6-8|TRBD1
CASSYPTSGGPFTDTQYF
TGTGCCAGCAGTTACCCTACCTCAGGGGGACCTTTCACAGATACGCAGTATTTT
>few|TRBJ2-7|TRBV11-3|NA
CASSLNSGGGWAQYF
TGTGCCAGCAGCTTAAATTCTGGCGGTGGTTGGGCGCAGTACTTC
>medium-sized|TRBJ1-3|TRBV6-8|NA
CASSGTGLGNTIYF
TGTGCCAGCAGTGGAACAGGACTCGGAAACACCATATATTTT
>few|TRBJ2-1|TRBV9|NA
CASSERQINEQFF
TGTGCCAGCAGTGAAAGACAGATCAATGAGCAGTTCTTC
>NA|TRBJ1-1|TRBV29-1|TRBD1
CSVAGQANTEAFF
TGCAGCGTGGCGGGACAGGCGAACACTGAAGCTTTCTTT
>few|TRBJ2-1|TRBV10-2|NA
CASSYSGQNDYNEQFF
TGCGCCAGCAGTTACTCGGGCCAGAACGACTACAATGAGCAGTTCTTC
>NA|TRBJ1-2|TRBV29-1|NA
CSVAPANYGYTF
TGCAGCGTTGCACCAGCTAACTATGGCTACACCTTC
>NA|TRBJ2-7|TRBV30|TRBD2
CAWSAITTRTSGRGYEQYF
TGTGCCTGGAGTGCGATAACGACTCGGACTAGCGGGAGAGGCTACGAGCAGTACTTC
>NA|TRBJ2-5|TRBV28|NA
CASSRAWETQYF
TGTGCCAGCAGTAGAGCCTGGGAGACCCAGTACTTC